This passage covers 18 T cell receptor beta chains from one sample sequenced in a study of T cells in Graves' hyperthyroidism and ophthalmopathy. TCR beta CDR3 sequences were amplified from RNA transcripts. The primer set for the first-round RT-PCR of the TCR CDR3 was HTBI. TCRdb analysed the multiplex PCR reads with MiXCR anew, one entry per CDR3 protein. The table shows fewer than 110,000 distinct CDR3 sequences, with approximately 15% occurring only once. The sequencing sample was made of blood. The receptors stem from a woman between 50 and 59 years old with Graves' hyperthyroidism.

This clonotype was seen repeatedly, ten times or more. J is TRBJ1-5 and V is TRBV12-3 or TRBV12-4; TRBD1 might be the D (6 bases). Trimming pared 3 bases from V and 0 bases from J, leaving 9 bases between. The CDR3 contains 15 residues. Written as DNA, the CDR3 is TGTGCCAGCAGTTTTGGGACAAATAGCAATCAGCCCCAGCATTTT. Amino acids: CASSFGTNSNQPQHF.

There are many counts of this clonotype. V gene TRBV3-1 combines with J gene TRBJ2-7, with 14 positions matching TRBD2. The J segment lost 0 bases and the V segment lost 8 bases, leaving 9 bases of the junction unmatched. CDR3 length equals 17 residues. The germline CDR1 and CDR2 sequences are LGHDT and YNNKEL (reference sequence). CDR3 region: CASPETSGRAFSYEQYF. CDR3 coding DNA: TGTGCCAGCCCCGAGACTAGCGGGAGGGCCTTCTCCTACGAGCAGTACTTC.

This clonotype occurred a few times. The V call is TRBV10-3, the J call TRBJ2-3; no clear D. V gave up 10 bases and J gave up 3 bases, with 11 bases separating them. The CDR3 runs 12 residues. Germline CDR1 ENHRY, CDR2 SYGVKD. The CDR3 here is CATRNVTDTQYF. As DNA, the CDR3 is TGTGCCACCAGGAACGTAACAGATACGCAGTATTTT.

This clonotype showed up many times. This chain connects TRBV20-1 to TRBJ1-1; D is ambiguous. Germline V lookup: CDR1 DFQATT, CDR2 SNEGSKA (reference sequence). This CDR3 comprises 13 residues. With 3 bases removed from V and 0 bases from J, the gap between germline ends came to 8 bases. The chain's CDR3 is CSASTDLNTEAFF. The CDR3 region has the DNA TGCAGTGCTAGTACAGACCTGAACACTGAAGCTTTCTTT.

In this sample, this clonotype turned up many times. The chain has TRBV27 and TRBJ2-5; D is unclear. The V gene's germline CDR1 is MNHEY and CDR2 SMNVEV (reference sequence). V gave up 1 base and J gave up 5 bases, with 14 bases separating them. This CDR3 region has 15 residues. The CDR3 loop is CASSLYGVVSETQYF. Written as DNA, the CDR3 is TGTGCCAGCAGTTTATATGGGGTAGTCTCGGAGACCCAGTACTTC.

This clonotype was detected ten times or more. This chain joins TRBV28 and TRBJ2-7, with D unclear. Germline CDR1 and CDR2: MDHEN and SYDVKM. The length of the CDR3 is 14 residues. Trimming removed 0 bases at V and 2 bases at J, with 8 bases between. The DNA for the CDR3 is TGTGCCAGCAGTTTATGGGGCACGCCCTACGAGCAGTACTTC. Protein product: CASSLWGTPYEQYF.

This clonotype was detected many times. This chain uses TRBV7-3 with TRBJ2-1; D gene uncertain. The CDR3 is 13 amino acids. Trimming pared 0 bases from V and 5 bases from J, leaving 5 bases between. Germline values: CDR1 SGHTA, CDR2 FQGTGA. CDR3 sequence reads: CASSLTYNNEQFF. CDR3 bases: TGTGCCAGCAGCTTAACCTATAACAATGAGCAGTTCTTC.

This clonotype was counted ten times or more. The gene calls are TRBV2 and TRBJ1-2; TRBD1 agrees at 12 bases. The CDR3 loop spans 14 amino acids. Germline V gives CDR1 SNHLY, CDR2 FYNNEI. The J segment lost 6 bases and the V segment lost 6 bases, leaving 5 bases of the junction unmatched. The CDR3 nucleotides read TGTGCCAGCAGCGGGACAGGGGGCGCGAATGGCTACACCTTC. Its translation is CASSGTGGANGYTF.

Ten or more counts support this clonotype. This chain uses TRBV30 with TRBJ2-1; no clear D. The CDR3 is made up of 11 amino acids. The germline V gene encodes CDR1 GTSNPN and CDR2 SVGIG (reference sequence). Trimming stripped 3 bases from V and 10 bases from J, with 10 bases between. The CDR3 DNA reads TGTGCCTGGAGGTTATTTGGGGAGCAGTTCTTC. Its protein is CAWRLFGEQFF.

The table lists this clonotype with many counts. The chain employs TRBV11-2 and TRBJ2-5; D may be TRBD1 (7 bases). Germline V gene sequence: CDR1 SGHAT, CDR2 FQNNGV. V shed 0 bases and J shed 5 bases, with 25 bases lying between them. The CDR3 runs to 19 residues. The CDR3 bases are TGTGCCAGCAGCTTAGATCTAGGAGAGACAGGGTGGAGGGGGGAGACCCAGTACTTC. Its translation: CASSLDLGETGWRGETQYF.

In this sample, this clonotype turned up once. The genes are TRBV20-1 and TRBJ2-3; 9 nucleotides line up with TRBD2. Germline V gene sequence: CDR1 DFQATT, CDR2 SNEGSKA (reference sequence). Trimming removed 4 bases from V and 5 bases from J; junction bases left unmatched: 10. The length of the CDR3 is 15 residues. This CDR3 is CSATEAASGVDTQYF. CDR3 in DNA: TGCAGTGCTACCGAGGCGGCTAGCGGGGTAGATACGCAGTATTTT.

Here the CDR3 reads CASSRGFPMPNEQFF. The CDR3 coding sequence is TGTGCCAGCAGCCGCGGGTTCCCCATGCCCAATGAGCAGTTCTTC. The rearrangement uses TRBV11-2 and TRBJ2-1; a weak D match, TRBD2 (5 bases). Trimming cost V 5 bases and J 6 bases, with 17 bases left between them. The CDR3 runs to 15 residues. Germline CDR1 reads SGHAT; CDR2 reads FQNNGV.

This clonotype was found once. This CDR3 is CSAWTSGRETQYF. For the CDR3, the DNA is TGCAGTGCTTGGACTAGCGGGAGGGAGACCCAGTACTTC. The genes are TRBV20-1 and TRBJ2-5; 14 nucleotides line up with TRBD2. CDR3 length: 13 residues. CDR1 and CDR2 from the germline V gene are DFQATT and SNEGSKA (reference sequence). V lost 5 bases and J lost 5; bases outside the gene matches: 1.

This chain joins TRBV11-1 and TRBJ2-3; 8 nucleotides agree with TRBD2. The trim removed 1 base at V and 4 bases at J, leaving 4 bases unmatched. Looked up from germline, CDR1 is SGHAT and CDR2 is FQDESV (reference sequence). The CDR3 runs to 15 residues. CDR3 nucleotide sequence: TGTGCCAGCAGCTTAGGAAGCGGGAGCCCAGATACGCAGTATTTT. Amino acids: CASSLGSGSPDTQYF.

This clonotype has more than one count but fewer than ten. CDR3 nucleotide sequence: TGCAGTGCTAGATCCCAAATTCAGGAGTACACCGGGGAGCTGTTTTTT. Translation gives CSARSQIQEYTGELFF. The V and J genes are TRBV20-1 and TRBJ2-2, with unresolved D. V lost 2 bases to trimming and J lost 3 bases, with 16 bases between them. The CDR3 contains 16 residues. Germline V gene sequence: CDR1 DFQATT, CDR2 SNEGSKA (reference sequence).

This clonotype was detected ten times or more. Here the CDR3 DNA reads TGTGCCTGGAGCCCCGGGACAGGGAACTGGGCCCAGTACTTC. It codes for CAWSPGTGNWAQYF. The chain joins TRBV30 to TRBJ2-5; 9 nucleotides match TRBD1. V gave up 3 bases and J gave up 9 bases; unmatched junction bases: 11. Germline assignment: CDR1 GTSNPN and CDR2 SVGIG (reference sequence). This CDR3 is 14 amino acids long.

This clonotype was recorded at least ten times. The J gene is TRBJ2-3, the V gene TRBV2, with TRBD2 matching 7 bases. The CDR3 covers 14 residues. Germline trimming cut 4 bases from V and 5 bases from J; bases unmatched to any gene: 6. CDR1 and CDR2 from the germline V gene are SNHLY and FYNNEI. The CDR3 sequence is CASSGTSVLDTQYF. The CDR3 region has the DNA TGTGCCAGCAGTGGGACTAGTGTCTTAGATACGCAGTATTTT.

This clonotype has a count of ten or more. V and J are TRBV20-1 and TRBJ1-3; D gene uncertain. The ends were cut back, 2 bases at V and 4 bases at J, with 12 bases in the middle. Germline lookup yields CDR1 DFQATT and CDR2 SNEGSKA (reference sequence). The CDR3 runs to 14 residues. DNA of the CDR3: TGCAGTGCTAGAACGGTGGGTTACGGAAACACCATATATTTT. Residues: CSARTVGYGNTIYF.